This TCR beta chain was identified during a study of cytomegalovirus exposure and HLA in healthy donors. Looking at the study overall: Within an early data release were 80 million to 90 million unique TCRs drawn from HLA-typed donors.

The donors (healthy individuals) were bone marrow donors. Primers included in the PCR were 60 Vbeta and 13 Jbeta primers. The protocol was immunoSEQ multiplex PCR, while the TCRdb copy is restricted to in-frame clones and leaves out a portion. The sample shows around 120,000 clones, less than 80% of them seen only once. The receptor comes from a woman aged 45-65 years in good health and CMV-seropositive. The sample was PBMCs.

CDR3: CASSVEGTDPKGYNEQFF. CDR3 nucleotide sequence: TGTGCCAGCAGCGTAGAAGGGACAGACCCCAAGGGGTACAATGAGCAGTTCTTC. The chain joins TRBV9 to TRBJ2-1; 7 bases agree with TRBD1. The CDR3 loop spans 18 amino acids. The germline CDR1 and CDR2 sequences are SGDLS and YYNGEE. Losses at the gene ends were 0 bases for V and 4 bases for J; bases not matched to a gene: 13.